The 23 T cell receptor beta chains reported below all come from one sample, sequenced in a study of blood T cell repertoires in COVID-19. Profiled with immunoSEQ multiplex PCR; TCRdb holds only in-frame clones, not every one. This table has 350,000 to 450,000 clones, about 87% appearing once. Sequencing was carried out using peripheral blood. Receptor source: a human donor in a cohort sampled during active COVID-19.

CDR3 residues: CASSTYPQGSTEAFF. In DNA form, the CDR3 reads TGTGCCAGTAGTACTTATCCACAGGGGAGTACTGAAGCTTTCTTT. The chain joins TRBV19 to TRBJ1-1; TRBD1 matches 7 bases. The V gene's germline CDR1 is LNHDA and CDR2 SQIVND (reference sequence). The CDR3 sequence is 15 residues long. Unmatched junction bases numbered 10, after V lost 4 bases and J lost 5 bases.

The rearrangement links TRBV5-6 to TRBJ2-7, with 9 bases identical to TRBD1. Germline V lookup: CDR1 SGHDT, CDR2 YYEEEE. The CDR3 is made up of 18 amino acids. Germline trimming cut 2 bases from V and 1 base from J; bases unmatched to any gene: 13. The CDR3: CASSFPSGTGLLSYEQYF. The DNA of the CDR3 is TGTGCCAGCAGCTTCCCCTCTGGGACAGGGCTCCTTTCCTACGAGCAGTACTTC.

This rearrangement joins TRBV7-9 to TRBJ2-1; D is unresolved. This CDR3 region has 14 residues. Trimming shortened V by 4 bases and J by 0 bases, and 7 bases separated the two germline ends. Germline V gene data show CDR1 as SEHNR and CDR2 as FQNEAQ (reference sequence). The chain's CDR3 is CASSSGSSYNEQFF. CDR3 sequence (DNA): TGTGCCAGCAGCTCAGGAAGCTCCTACAATGAGCAGTTCTTC.

J is TRBJ2-5 and V is TRBV19; 9 bases match TRBD1. The V segment lost 2 bases and the J segment 5 bases; nucleotides outside the gene matches: 3. This CDR3 region has 14 residues. In germline, CDR1 is LNHDA, CDR2 SQIVND (reference sequence). CDR3 DNA sequence: TGTGCCAGTAGTATATTACAGGGGGCCGAGACCCAGTACTTC. It translates to CASSILQGAETQYF.

This rearrangement joins TRBV9 to TRBJ2-3; 10 bases fit TRBD2. V lost 3 bases, J lost 4 bases, and 11 bases stayed unmatched. The CDR3 sequence is 17 residues long. Germline CDR1 reads SGDLS; CDR2 reads YYNGEE. In nucleotides, the CDR3 is TGTGCCAGCAGCGCTTCCCCAGCGGGGGGGTATGCAGATACGCAGTATTTT. It specifies CASSASPAGGYADTQYF.

This sequence joins TRBV15 and TRBJ2-1; TRBD2 aligns across 7 bases. After removal of 0 bases from V and 3 bases from J, the junction contained 2 bases not matched to a gene. The CDR3 extends over 15 amino acids. CDR1 is LNHNV and CDR2 is YYDKDF in the germline V gene (reference sequence). The CDR3 reads CATSREGGDYNEQFF. In DNA form, the CDR3 reads TGTGCCACCAGCAGAGAGGGAGGGGACTACAATGAGCAGTTCTTC.

The rearrangement joins TRBV3-1 (or the pseudogene TRBV3-2) to TRBJ1-2; TRBD1 matches at 7 bases. From germline, CDR1 is LGHDT and CDR2 YNNKEL (reference sequence). The CDR3 length is 16 residues. V was clipped by 0 bases and J by 4 bases; unmatched bases: 8. The CDR3 coding sequence is TGTGCCAGCAGCCAAGATTCTTCTGGGACAGCCTATGGCTACACCTTC. It is translated as CASSQDSSGTAYGYTF.

This clone was counted only a few times. This chain links TRBV7-8 with TRBJ1-5; a possible D gene is TRBD1 (6 bases). The CDR3 is made up of 16 amino acids. Germline values: CDR1 SGHVS, CDR2 FQNEAQ. V lost 5 bases to trimming and J lost 5 bases, with 19 bases between them. The CDR3 coding sequence is TGTGCCAGCAGCCAGGAGGGGGGGCCAGGACATCAGCCCCAGCATTTT. It codes for CASSQEGGPGHQPQHF.

This chain links TRBV6-5 with TRBJ2-7, with 10 nucleotides matching TRBD1. V trimming: 6 bases; J trimming: 2 bases; junction bases outside the gene matches: 7. The CDR3 totals 15 residues. The germline gives CDR1 MNHEY, CDR2 SVGAGI. CDR3 residues: CASRPPGQGTYEQYF. The CDR3 nucleotides are TGTGCCAGCAGACCACCGGGACAGGGGACCTACGAGCAGTACTTC.

The rearrangement links TRBV5-4 to TRBJ2-7; D gene uncertain. In germline, CDR1 is SGHNT, CDR2 YYREEE (reference sequence). The CDR3 has 13 amino acids. With 4 bases removed from V and 3 bases from J, the gap between germline ends came to 11 bases. The CDR3 DNA is TGTGCCAGCAGCCCCCTGCCAGGCTACGAGCAGTACTTC. This gives the protein CASSPLPGYEQYF.

This clone has just a few counts. The rearrangement uses TRBV5-5 and TRBJ1-1; TRBD1 matches at 7 bases. The CDR3 is 15 residues long. Germline CDR1 is SGHKS and CDR2 is YYEKEE (reference sequence). The junction had 5 bases not matched to a gene; V was cut back by 0 bases and J by 3 bases. This CDR3 reads CASSLGRGRDTEAFF. As DNA, the CDR3 is TGTGCCAGCAGCTTGGGGAGGGGGCGAGACACTGAAGCTTTCTTT.

This chain uses TRBV5-1 with TRBJ1-1; no firm D call. V dropped 10 bases and J dropped 1 base, with 17 bases sitting between them. Germline V CDR1 and CDR2: SGHRS, YFSETQ. The CDR3 is 14 amino acids. The CDR3: CAAPLGLTNTEAFF. CDR3 nucleotide sequence: TGCGCCGCCCCCCTAGGCTTAACGAACACTGAAGCTTTCTTT.

This clone has just one count. The J gene is TRBJ1-2, the V gene TRBV5-4, with D maybe TRBD1 (6 bases). The length of the CDR3 is 14 residues. CDR1 and CDR2 from the germline V gene are SGHNT and YYREEE (reference sequence). The V and J ends lost 3 bases and 7 bases respectively, with 16 bases between them. CDR3 in amino acids: CASSSRGNTVGYTF. The CDR3 nucleotides are TGTGCCAGCAGCTCAAGGGGGAATACGGTTGGCTACACCTTC.

The V gene is TRBV15, the J gene TRBJ1-5; possibly TRBD1 for D (5 bases). Trimming stripped 1 base from V and 5 bases from J, with 24 bases between. Germline V gene sequence: CDR1 LNHNV, CDR2 YYDKDF (reference sequence). The CDR3 extends over 19 amino acids. In DNA form, the CDR3 reads TGTGCCACCAGCAGAGTTCGGGTCTTAACACAGACAGACTATCAGCCCCAGCATTTT. The encoded protein is CATSRVRVLTQTDYQPQHF.

The chain recombines TRBV7-8 with TRBJ2-1, with 8 positions matching TRBD2. Germline V CDR1 and CDR2: SGHVS, FQNEAQ. The CDR3 loop spans 16 amino acids. The V segment lost 3 bases and the J segment 7 bases; nucleotides outside the gene matches: 11. Here the CDR3 reads CASSFSGTRRGNEQFF. The CDR3 DNA is TGTGCCAGCAGCTTCTCCGGGACTAGAAGAGGAAATGAGCAGTTCTTC.

This clone occurred once. The chain carries TRBV5-1 and TRBJ1-6; 8 positions agree with TRBD1. The germline gives CDR1 SGHRS, CDR2 YFSETQ. There are 14 residues in the CDR3. V trimming: 1 base; J trimming: 8 bases; junction bases outside the gene matches: 2. The CDR3 sequence: CASSLQTGDSPLHF. The CDR3, as DNA: TGCGCCAGCAGCTTGCAGACAGGGGATTCACCCCTCCACTTT.

V gene TRBV19 combines with J gene TRBJ1-2; 10 nucleotides align to TRBD1. The CDR3 extends over 16 amino acids. Per germline, CDR1 LNHDA and CDR2 SQIVND (reference sequence). V was clipped by 9 bases and J by 7 bases; unmatched bases: 17. Here the CDR3 DNA reads TGTGCCAGCCTAAAACCCGGGACAGGGGTTAAGAGTGGCTACACCTTC. Its translation is CASLKPGTGVKSGYTF. Supplemented by reference TRBV19 and TRBJ1-2, the full variable domain reads DGGITQSPKYLFRKEGQNVTLSCEQNLNHDAMYWYRQDPGQGLRLIYYSQIVNDFQKGDIAEGYSVSREKKESFPLTVTSAQKNPTAFYLCASLKPGTGVKSGYTFGSGTRLTVV.

For this clone: Germline is not matched at one junction end, which may reflect a read error. This rearrangement joins TRBV5-1 to TRBJ2-2; possible D gene TRBD2, 6 bases. Germline V gene lookup returns CDR1 SGHRS and CDR2 YFSETQ. The CDR3 has 16 residues. The CDR3 protein is CASRLEGMLYTGELFF. The CDR3 region has the DNA TGCGCCAGCAGGTTGGAGGGGATGCTTTACACCGGGGAGCTGTTTTTT.

J is TRBJ2-3 and V is TRBV19; possible D gene TRBD2, 5 bases. CDR1 LNHDA and CDR2 SQIVND come from the germline V gene (reference sequence). The germline V and J ends were trimmed by 3 bases and 4 bases, with 14 bases remaining between them. The CDR3 covers 15 residues. The CDR3, as DNA: TGTGCCAGTAGTATTTCCGCGGGCGGCGCAGATACGCAGTATTTT. Translation gives CASSISAGGADTQYF.

This clone came up once. V gene TRBV5-1 combines with J gene TRBJ2-1, with a weak D call TRBD2 (7 bases). This CDR3 has 16 residues. CDR1 is SGHRS, CDR2 YFSETQ, per germline. V dropped 0 bases and J dropped 8 bases, with 18 bases sitting between them. For the CDR3, the DNA is TGCGCCAGCAGCTTGGGAAGGGGGGGGCGGTTGGATGAGCAGTTCTTC. Translating it yields CASSLGRGGRLDEQFF.

This chain connects TRBV7-2 to TRBJ1-1; weak D call: TRBD1 (5 bases). The ends were cut back, 2 bases at V and 6 bases at J, with 16 bases in the middle. Germline lookup yields CDR1 SGHTA and CDR2 FQGNSA. The CDR3 is made up of 15 amino acids. CDR3 protein: CASSLWGRLGAEAFF. CDR3 bases: TGTGCCAGCAGCTTATGGGGCAGGTTAGGTGCTGAAGCTTTCTTT.

This clone was recorded once. The chain recombines TRBV10-3 with TRBJ2-1; D is perhaps TRBD2 (6 bases). This CDR3 has 13 amino acids. V was pared by 7 bases and J by 6 bases, with 13 bases between. Germline CDR1 ENHRY, CDR2 SYGVKD. CDR3 amino acids: CAIKSGGINEQFF. CDR3 coding DNA: TGTGCCATCAAATCGGGCGGGATCAATGAGCAGTTCTTC.

This clone was seen a few times. The chain links TRBV19 to TRBJ2-2, with a tentative D call TRBD2 (6 bases). The V and J ends lost 0 bases and 4 bases respectively, with 15 bases between them. Germline V gene sequence: CDR1 LNHDA, CDR2 SQIVND (reference sequence). This CDR3 is built from 17 residues. For the CDR3, the DNA is TGTGCCAGTAGTATAGATGGTCGGGGGTTGAGCACCGGGGAGCTGTTTTTT. This gives the protein CASSIDGRGLSTGELFF.